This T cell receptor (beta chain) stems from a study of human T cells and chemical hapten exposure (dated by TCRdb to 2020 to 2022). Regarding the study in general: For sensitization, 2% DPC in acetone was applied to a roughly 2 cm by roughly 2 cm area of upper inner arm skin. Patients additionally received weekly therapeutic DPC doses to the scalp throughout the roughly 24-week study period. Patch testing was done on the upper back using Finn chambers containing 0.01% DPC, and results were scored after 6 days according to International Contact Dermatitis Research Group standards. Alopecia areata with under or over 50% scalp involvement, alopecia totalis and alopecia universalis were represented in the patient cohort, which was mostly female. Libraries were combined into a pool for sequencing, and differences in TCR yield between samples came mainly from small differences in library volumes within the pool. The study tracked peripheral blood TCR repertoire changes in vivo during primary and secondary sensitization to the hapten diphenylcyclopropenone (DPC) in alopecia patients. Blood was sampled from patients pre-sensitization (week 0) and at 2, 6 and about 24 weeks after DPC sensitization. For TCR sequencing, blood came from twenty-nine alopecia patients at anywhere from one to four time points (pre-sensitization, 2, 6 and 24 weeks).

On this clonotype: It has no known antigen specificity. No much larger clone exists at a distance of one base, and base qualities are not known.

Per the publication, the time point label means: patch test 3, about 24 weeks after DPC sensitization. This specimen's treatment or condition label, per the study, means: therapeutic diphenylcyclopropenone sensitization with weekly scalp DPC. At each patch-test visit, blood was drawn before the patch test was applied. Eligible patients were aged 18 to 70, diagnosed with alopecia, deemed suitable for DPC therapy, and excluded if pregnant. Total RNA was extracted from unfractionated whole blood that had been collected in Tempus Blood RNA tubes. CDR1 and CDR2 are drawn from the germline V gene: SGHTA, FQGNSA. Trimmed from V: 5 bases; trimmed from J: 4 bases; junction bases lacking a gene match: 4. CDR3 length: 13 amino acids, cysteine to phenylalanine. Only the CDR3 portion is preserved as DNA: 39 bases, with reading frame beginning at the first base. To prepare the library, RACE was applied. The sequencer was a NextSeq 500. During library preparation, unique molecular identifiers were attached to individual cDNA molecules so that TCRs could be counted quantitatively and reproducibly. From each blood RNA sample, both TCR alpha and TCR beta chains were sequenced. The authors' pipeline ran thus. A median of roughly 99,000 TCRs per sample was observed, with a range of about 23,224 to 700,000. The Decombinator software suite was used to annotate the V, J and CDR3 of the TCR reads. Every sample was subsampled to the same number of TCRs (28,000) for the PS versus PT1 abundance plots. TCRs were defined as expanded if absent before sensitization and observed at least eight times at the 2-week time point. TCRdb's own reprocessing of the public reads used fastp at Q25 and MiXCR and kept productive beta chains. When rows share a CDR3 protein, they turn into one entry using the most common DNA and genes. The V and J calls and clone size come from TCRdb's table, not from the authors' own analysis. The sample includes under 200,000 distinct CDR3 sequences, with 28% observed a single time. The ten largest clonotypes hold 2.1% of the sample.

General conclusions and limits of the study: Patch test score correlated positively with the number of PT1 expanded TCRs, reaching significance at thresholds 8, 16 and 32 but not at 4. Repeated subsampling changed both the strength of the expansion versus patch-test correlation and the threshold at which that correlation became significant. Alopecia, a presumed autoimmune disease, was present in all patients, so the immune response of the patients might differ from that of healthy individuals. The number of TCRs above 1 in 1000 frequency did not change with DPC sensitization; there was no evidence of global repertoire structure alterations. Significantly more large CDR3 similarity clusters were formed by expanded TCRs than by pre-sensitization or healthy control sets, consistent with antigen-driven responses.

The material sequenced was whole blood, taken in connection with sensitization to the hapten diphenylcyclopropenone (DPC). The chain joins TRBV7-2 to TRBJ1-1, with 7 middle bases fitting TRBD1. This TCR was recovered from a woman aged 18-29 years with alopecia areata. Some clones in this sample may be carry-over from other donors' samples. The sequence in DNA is TGTGCCAGCAGCCGACAGGGATCCACTGAAGCTTTCTTT. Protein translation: CASSRQGSTEAFF.